The 11 T cell receptor beta chains in this list originate from one sample, sequenced in a study of T cell responses to AZD1222 COVID-19 vaccine. Assay used: immunoSEQ multiplex PCR; TCRdb lists only in-frame clones, some missing. The repertoire holds some 120,000 clones, approximately 89% seen once, with about 4.5% in the top ten. Here the sequenced sample was peripheral blood, taken on day 0 of AZD1222 vaccination. The source of these receptors is an adult in good health.

The chain carries TRBV7-8 and TRBJ1-1, with unresolved D. Trimming took off 3 bases at V and 0 bases at J, with 11 bases between the two ends. Germline lookup yields CDR1 SGHVS and CDR2 FQNEAQ. This CDR3 spans 15 amino acids. The CDR3 DNA reads as TGTGCCAGCAGCTTCAGTGTGAGCATGAACACTGAAGCTTTCTTT. Translating gives CASSFSVSMNTEAFF.

The rearrangement links TRBV5-1 to TRBJ2-2; no clear D gene. V gave up 0 bases and J gave up 7 bases, with 10 bases separating them. Germline assignment: CDR1 SGHRS and CDR2 YFSETQ. The CDR3 consists of 14 residues. CDR3 loop: CASSLGAESGELFF. In DNA, the CDR3 is TGCGCCAGCAGCTTGGGGGCTGAGAGCGGGGAGCTGTTTTTT. Full variable domain (outside the CDR3, taken from reference TRBV5-1 and TRBJ2-2): KAGVTQTPRYLIKTRGQQVTLSCSPISGHRSVSWYQQTPGQGLQFLFEYFSETQRNKGNFPGRFSGRQFSNSRSEMNVSTLELGDSALYLCASSLGAESGELFFGEGSRLTVL.

This sequence joins TRBV10-3 and TRBJ2-7, with D uncertain. Germline lookup yields CDR1 ENHRY and CDR2 SYGVKD. The germline V and J ends were trimmed by 6 bases and 2 bases, with 5 bases remaining between them. The CDR3 runs to 11 residues. CDR3 in amino acids: CAISQTYEQYF. CDR3 bases: TGTGCCATCAGCCAGACCTACGAGCAGTACTTC.

The V call is TRBV7-2, the J call TRBJ1-2; weak D call: TRBD1 (5 bases). The CDR3 totals 14 residues. Trimming removed 1 base from V and 8 bases from J, with 14 bases in between. CDR1 is SGHTA, CDR2 FQGNSA, per germline. CDR3 DNA: TGTGCCAGCAGCTTAGACAGGAACGATATGGGCTACACCTTC. Its translation is CASSLDRNDMGYTF.

V and J are TRBV2 and TRBJ2-7, with 7 bases identical to TRBD1. With 6 bases clipped from V and 3 bases from J, the junction kept 8 bases outside the gene matches. The CDR3 is 14 residues long. The germline V gene encodes CDR1 SNHLY and CDR2 FYNNEI. Here the CDR3 DNA reads TGTGCCAGCAGACCGGGACAGCTAATCTACGAGCAGTACTTC. It is translated as CASRPGQLIYEQYF.

This clone has a single count. The chain employs TRBV28 and TRBJ2-3; D is uncertain. The V end lost 4 bases, the J end lost 1 base, and 18 bases lay between the germline ends. CDR3 length equals 17 residues. The germline gives CDR1 MDHEN, CDR2 SYDVKM. The CDR3 DNA reads TGTGCCAGCAGTTCCCCCCCGGGCATCCCTGGCACAGATACGCAGTATTTT. Residues: CASSSPPGIPGTDTQYF.

V and J are TRBV7-7 and TRBJ2-5; D possibly corresponds to TRBD1 (5 bases). Germline V lookup: CDR1 SSHAT, CDR2 FNYEAQ (reference sequence). V was pared by 3 bases and J by 1 base, with 6 bases between. The CDR3 runs to 13 residues. CDR3 sequence reads: CASSFDSQETQYF. CDR3 nucleotide sequence: TGTGCCAGCAGCTTCGACAGCCAAGAGACCCAGTACTTC. Full variable domain (rest looked up from reference TRBV7-7 and TRBJ2-5): GAGVSQSPRYKVTKRGQDVTLRCDPISSHATLYWYQQALGQGPEFLTYFNYEAQPDKSGLPSDRFSAERPEGSISTLTIQRTEQRDSAMYRCASSFDSQETQYFGPGTRLLVL.

The chain recombines TRBV29-1 with TRBJ2-2, with TRBD2 as a possible D gene (5 bases). CDR1 SQVTM and CDR2 ANQGSEA come from the germline V gene. The CDR3 runs to 12 residues. The V end lost 4 bases, the J end lost 5 bases, and 8 bases lay between the germline ends. The DNA of the CDR3 is TGCAGCGTTGTCGGGAATACCGGGGAGCTGTTTTTT. Protein: CSVVGNTGELFF.

V usage is TRBV6-5 and J usage is TRBJ2-3; D is undetermined. V was cut by 2 bases and J by 0 bases, with 9 bases left in between. From germline, CDR1 is MNHEY and CDR2 SVGAGI. The CDR3 is 15 amino acids. This chain's CDR3 is CASSYRATSTDTQYF. Written as DNA, the CDR3 is TGTGCCAGCAGTTACAGGGCAACTAGCACAGATACGCAGTATTTT.

V gene TRBV5-1 combines with J gene TRBJ1-4, with 7 bases lining up with TRBD1. The CDR3 contains 15 residues. Germline V gives CDR1 SGHRS, CDR2 YFSETQ. V was clipped by 0 bases and J by 7 bases; unmatched bases: 6. The CDR3 spells CASSLGGGSGEKLFF. CDR3 in DNA: TGCGCCAGCAGCTTGGGAGGGGGCAGCGGTGAAAAACTGTTTTTT.

The V and J genes are TRBV6-1 and TRBJ2-1; tentative D call: TRBD2 (5 bases). CDR1 and CDR2 (germline): MNHNS, SASEGT. V was shortened by 0 bases and J by 3 bases, with 9 bases between the two germline ends. The CDR3 totals 15 residues. The DNA of the CDR3 is TGTGCCAGCAGTGAAGCGGGAGTTCTCTACAATGAGCAGTTCTTC. It translates to CASSEAGVLYNEQFF.